What follows describes a single T cell receptor beta chain. The sample holds a few counts of this clonotype. Its antigen is not yet known. Within one base of it there is no much larger clone, and no base qualities were kept. The time point label here, explained by the study, means: newly diagnosed GD, antithyroid drugs for less than 3 months. For both TCR sequencing and RNA sequencing, RNA was extracted from PBMCs in TRIzol. The diagnosis of Graves' disease followed American Thyroid Association guidelines. Patients for the study were recruited at an endocrinology department in Xi'an, China. Each patient gave roughly 8.4 milliliters of peripheral blood, collected in an EDTA anticoagulant tube. Ficoll Paque Plus density gradient separation was used to isolate PBMCs, and no further T cell sorting was performed. RNA quality was checked with an Agilent 2100 Bioanalyzer and agarose gel, and concentration with a NanoDrop 2000.

The library was built by means of multiplex PCR. The run used an Illumina HiSeq 4000. To build TCR beta libraries, CDR3 regions were amplified by Arm-PCR using iRepertoire HTBI primers. Before sequencing, the PCR products went through gel purification. For the original study's pipeline: Gene usage analysis of CDR3 amino acid clonotypes relied on the approximately 62 TRBV and 14 TRBJ segments identified across samples. COPE and FqMerger were used to merge filtered high-quality paired reads into contigs. Contigs were aligned with BLAST to IMGT TRBV, TRBD and TRBJ reference genes, and CDR3 was defined per IMGT. Clonotypes above 0.1% frequency were classified as highly expanded clones. Shannon entropy served as the measure of repertoire diversity, while the Gini coefficient captured V-J evenness. A clonotype found in more than one individual was treated as public. The public reads were reprocessed in TCRdb via fastp at Q25 and MiXCR, keeping in-frame beta chains. For every CDR3 protein sequence, its rows merge into one entry that carries the most common genes and DNA. It is TCRdb's table, rather than the study itself, that gives the V and J calls and clone size. The sample data list hundreds of thousands of distinct CDR3 sequences, and about 11% of these were observed just once. Approximately 9% of the sample is in the top ten clones.

The sample is drawn from a study of regulatory T cells in long-lasting Graves disease (dated by TCRdb to the early 2020s). Notes on the research overall: In the newly diagnosed Graves' disease group, patients had been taking antithyroid drugs for less than 3 months. This study used TCR sequencing and RNA sequencing of peripheral blood to compare persistent Graves' disease patients against newly diagnosed Graves' disease patients. The study was registered as a clinical trial and conducted in China. A total of some 35 samples underwent TCR sequencing, from 13 patients with persistent Graves' disease and some 20 patients with newly diagnosed Graves' disease. Broad study findings and their caveats: Patients with persistent disease shared more public clonotypes (approximately 2,500) than newly diagnosed patients did (nearly 1,000). The study examined only peripheral blood because the primary lesion, thyroid tissue, could not be accessed. The authors acknowledged the small sample size as a limitation that may reduce accuracy. Only the TCR beta chain was sequenced and analyzed. Lower TCR Shannon entropy and fewer highly expanded clones were observed in persistent Graves' disease patients than in newly diagnosed patients, which suggested clonal expansion.

The same sample was also used in a study of T cells in Graves' hyperthyroidism and ophthalmopathy. Per the second study: Stable Graves' hyperthyroidism was defined as no progression to ophthalmopathy during 18 months of follow-up. Hyperthyroidism patients were newly diagnosed, had a disease duration of under 2 months, and were aged 18 to 65 years. Patients with uncontrolled infections, other autoimmune diseases, pregnancy or lactation were excluded. Diagnoses relied on clinical symptoms, serum thyroxine and TRAb, thyroid ultrasound and orbital computed tomography. The TCR CDR3 was subjected to a first round of RT-PCR using the HTBI primer set and the Qiagen OneStep RT-PCR kit. Most expanded thyroid clonotypes (frequency above 0.001) were also found in blood, which suggests that blood repertoires may mirror thyroid immune responses. Ophthalmopathy was separated from stable hyperthyroidism by a 13 V-J signature model, with about 88% sensitivity and about 81% specificity obtained in cross-validation and 80%/75% obtained in testing. In validation, the model predicted progression to ophthalmopathy with approximately 71% sensitivity and roughly 75% specificity, a median of about 6.7 months before onset. To identify distinguishing TCR V-J signatures, a discovery cohort of about 100 patients was used, comprising 43 with Graves' ophthalmopathy and roughly 60 with stable Graves' hyperthyroidism. Whether ophthalmopathy could be predicted prospectively was tested in an independent validation cohort made up of roughly 19 hyperthyroidism patients plus 17 patients who later progressed to ophthalmopathy. For training and testing, the roughly 100 patients in the discovery cohort were randomly divided in a 7:3 ratio. In addition, the study compared T-cell repertoires in thyroid tissue and in blood from over 5 Graves' hyperthyroidism patients. Following sampling, methimazole starting at 30 mg daily was given to hyperthyroidism patients, and high-dose intravenous methylprednisolone was given to ophthalmopathy patients. Libraries were constructed in a second round of multiplex PCR, after which size selection and purification were carried out. Sequencing of the libraries was done on an Illumina HiSeq2000 using paired-end 100 bp reads. SOAPnuke was used to process the raw data, throwing out any read that contained adapters or uncalled bases, had a mean Phred below 15, or lacked an exact constant-primer or identifier match. COPE v1.2.5 was used to merge high-quality paired reads, and clonotypes were defined as unique nucleotide sequences. Clonotypes were aligned to IMGT TRBV, TRBD and TRBJ reference segments using MiTCR v1.1. The analysis included only V-J combinations with a frequency above 0.0001, which together covered over 98% of the repertoires. The TCS score was defined as the ratio of F50 (clonal expansion) to E x V (chaos), calculated using BLOSUM62-based TCRdist between CDR3 peptides within each V-J. Welch's t-statistics and random forest reduced some 510 V-J features to around 14, which were used in a naive Bayes classifier (R e1071). No statistical method was used to set the sample size in advance, and investigators knew the group allocation. The paper reports TCR Vbeta CDR3 sequencing of approximately 130 peripheral blood samples: fewer than 50 ophthalmopathy, under 85 hyperthyroidism and approximately 17 progressor patients.

This specimen consisted of peripheral blood mononuclear cells (PBMCs), obtained at new diagnosis, from a patient treated with antithyroid drugs. This TCR was recovered from a woman in her twenties or thirties with Graves disease. Donor details come from another sample of the same person, matched by shared clones.

CDR3 loop: CASSPRTSGSHNEQFF. In nucleotide form, the sequence is TGTGCCAGCAGCCCTAGGACTAGCGGGAGTCATAATGAGCAGTTCTTC. The rearrangement combines TRBV5-5 with TRBJ2-1, and 13 bases in between align with TRBD2. From a lookup of the germline V gene (reference sequence), CDR1 and CDR2 are SGHKS and YYEKEE. After removal of 4 bases from V and 7 bases from J, the junction retains 8 bases not matched to a gene. Measured from the cysteine to the phenylalanine, the CDR3 is 16 residues long. Only the CDR3 region is kept as DNA, spanning 48 bases read in frame from base 1.